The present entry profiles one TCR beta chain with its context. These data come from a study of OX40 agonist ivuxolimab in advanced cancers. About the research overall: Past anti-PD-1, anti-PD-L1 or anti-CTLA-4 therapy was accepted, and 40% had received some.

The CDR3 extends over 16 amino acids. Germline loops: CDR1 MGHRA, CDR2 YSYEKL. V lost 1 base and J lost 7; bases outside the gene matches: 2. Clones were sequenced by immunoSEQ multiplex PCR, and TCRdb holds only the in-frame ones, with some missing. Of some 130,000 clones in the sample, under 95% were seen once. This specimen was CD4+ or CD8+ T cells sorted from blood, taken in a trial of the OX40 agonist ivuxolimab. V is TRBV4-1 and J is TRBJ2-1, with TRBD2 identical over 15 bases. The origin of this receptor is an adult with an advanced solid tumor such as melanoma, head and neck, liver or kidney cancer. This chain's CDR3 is CASSQVGTSGRNEQFF. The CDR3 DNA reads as TGCGCCAGCAGCCAAGTTGGGACTAGCGGGAGGAATGAGCAGTTCTTC.